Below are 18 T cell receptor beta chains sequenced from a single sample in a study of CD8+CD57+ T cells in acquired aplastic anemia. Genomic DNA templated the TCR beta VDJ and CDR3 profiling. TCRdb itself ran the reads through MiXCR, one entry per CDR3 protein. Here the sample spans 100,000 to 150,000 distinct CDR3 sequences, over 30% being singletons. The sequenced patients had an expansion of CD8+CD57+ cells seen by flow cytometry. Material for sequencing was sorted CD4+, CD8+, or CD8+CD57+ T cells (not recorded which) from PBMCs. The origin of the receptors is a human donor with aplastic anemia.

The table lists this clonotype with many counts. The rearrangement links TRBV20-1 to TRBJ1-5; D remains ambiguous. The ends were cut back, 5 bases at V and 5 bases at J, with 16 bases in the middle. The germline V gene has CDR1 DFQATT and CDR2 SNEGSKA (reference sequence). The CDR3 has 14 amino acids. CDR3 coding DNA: TGCAGTGCTCCTCTTATGGGGAGGGATCAGCCCCAGCATTTT. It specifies CSAPLMGRDQPQHF.

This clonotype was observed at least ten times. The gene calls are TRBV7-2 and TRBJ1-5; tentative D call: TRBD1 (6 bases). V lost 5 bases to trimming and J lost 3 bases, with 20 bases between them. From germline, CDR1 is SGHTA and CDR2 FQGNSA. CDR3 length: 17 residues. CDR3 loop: CASSLRGGAEHNQPQHF. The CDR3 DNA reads TGTGCCAGCAGCCTCCGTGGGGGGGCAGAACACAATCAGCCCCAGCATTTT.

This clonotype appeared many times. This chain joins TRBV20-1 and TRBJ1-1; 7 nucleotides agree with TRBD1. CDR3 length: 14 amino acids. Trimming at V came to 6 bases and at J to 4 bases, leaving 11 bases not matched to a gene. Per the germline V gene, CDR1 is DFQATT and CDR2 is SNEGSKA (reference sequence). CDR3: CSARLGQASTEAFF. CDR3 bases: TGCAGTGCCCGCCTCGGACAGGCCAGCACTGAAGCTTTCTTT.

CDR3 nucleotides: TGTGCCAGCAGCTTTACCAGGGGGCTTGGGGAGCTGTTTTTT. Translation: CASSFTRGLGELFF. The chain joins TRBV7-6 to TRBJ2-2, with 8 bases aligning to TRBD1. Trimming took 3 bases from V and 8 from J; bases not matched to a gene: 5. Germline values: CDR1 SGHVS, CDR2 FNYEAQ. The CDR3 has 14 residues.

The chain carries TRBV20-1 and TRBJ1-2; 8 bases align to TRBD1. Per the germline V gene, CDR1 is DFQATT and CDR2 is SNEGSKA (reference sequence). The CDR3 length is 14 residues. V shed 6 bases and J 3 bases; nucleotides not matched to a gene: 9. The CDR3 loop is CSAGAGGSYYGYTF. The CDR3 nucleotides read TGCAGTGCGGGCGCAGGGGGCTCGTACTATGGCTACACCTTC.

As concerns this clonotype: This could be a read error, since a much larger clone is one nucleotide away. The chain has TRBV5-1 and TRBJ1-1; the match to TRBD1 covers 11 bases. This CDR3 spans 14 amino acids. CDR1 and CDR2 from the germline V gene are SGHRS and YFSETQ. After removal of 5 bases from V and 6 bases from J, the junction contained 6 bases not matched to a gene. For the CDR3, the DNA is TGCGCCAGCAGTCGGGACAGGGGGACGTCTGAAGCTTTCTTT. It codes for CASSRDRGTSEAFF.

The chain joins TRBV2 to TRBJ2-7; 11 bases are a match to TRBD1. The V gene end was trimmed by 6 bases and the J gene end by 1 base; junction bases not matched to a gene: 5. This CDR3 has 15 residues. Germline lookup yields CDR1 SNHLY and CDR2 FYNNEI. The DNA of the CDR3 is TGTGCCAGCAGCCTAGGGACAGGGGGTTCCTACGAGCAGTACTTC. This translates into CASSLGTGGSYEQYF.

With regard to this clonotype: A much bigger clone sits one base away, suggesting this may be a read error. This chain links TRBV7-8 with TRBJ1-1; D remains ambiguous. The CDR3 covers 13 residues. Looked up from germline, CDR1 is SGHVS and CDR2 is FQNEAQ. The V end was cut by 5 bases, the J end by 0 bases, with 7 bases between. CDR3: CASSPHMNTEAFF. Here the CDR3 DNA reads TGTGCCAGCAGCCCCCACATGAACACTGAAGCTTTCTTT.

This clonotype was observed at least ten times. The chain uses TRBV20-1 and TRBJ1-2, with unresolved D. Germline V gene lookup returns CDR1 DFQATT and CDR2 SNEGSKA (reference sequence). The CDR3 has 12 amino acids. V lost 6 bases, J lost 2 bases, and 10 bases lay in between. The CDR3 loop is CSASSSNYGYTF. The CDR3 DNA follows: TGCAGTGCGAGCTCTTCCAACTATGGCTACACCTTC.

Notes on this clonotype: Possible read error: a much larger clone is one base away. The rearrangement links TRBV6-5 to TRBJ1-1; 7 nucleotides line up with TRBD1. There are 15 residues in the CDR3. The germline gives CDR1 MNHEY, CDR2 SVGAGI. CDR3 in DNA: TGTGCCAGCAGTTACCGACAGGGTATTACCACTGAAGCTTCCTTT. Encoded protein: CASSYRQGITTEASF.

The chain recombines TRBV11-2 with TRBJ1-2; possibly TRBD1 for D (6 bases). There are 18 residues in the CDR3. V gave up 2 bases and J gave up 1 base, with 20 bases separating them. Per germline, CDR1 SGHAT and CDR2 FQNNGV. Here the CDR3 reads CASSLLWGQGTFNYGYTF. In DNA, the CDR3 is TGTGCCAGCAGCTTACTTTGGGGCCAGGGGACCTTTAACTATGGCTACACCTTC.

CDR3 coding DNA: TGTGCCAGCAGAGCGTTTTCAGGGCACGATCAGCCCCAGCATTTT. Amino acids: CASRAFSGHDQPQHF. The rearrangement links TRBV2 to TRBJ1-5, with D possibly TRBD1 on 5 matching bases. V was cut by 6 bases and J by 5 bases, with 17 bases left in between. From germline, CDR1 is SNHLY and CDR2 FYNNEI. The CDR3 loop spans 15 amino acids.

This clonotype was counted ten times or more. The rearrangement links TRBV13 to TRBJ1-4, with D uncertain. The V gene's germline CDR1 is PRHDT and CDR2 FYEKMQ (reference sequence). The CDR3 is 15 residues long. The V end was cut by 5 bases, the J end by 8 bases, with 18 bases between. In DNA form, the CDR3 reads TGTGCCAGCAGCACCCGGGCGGCCGCGGAGGAAAAACTGTTTTTT. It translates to CASSTRAAAEEKLFF.

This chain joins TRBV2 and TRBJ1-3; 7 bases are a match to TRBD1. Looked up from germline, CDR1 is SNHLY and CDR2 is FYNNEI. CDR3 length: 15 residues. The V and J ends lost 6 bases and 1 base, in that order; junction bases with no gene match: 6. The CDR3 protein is CASRGQPPSGNTIYF. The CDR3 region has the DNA TGTGCCAGCAGGGGACAGCCGCCTTCTGGAAACACCATATATTTT.

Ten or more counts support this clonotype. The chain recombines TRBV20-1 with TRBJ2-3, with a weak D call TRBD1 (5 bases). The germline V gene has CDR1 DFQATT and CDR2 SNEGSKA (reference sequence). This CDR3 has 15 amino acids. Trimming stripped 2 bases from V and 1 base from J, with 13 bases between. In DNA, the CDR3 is TGCAGTGCTAGAAACCCTAGGGGCGGCACAGATACGCAGTATTTT. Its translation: CSARNPRGGTDTQYF.

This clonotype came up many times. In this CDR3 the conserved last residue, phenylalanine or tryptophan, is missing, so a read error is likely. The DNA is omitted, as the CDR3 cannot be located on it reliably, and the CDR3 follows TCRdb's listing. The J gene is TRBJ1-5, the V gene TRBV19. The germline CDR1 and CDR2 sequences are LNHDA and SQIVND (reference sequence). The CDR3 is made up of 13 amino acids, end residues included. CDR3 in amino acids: CASSIKAHQPQLL.

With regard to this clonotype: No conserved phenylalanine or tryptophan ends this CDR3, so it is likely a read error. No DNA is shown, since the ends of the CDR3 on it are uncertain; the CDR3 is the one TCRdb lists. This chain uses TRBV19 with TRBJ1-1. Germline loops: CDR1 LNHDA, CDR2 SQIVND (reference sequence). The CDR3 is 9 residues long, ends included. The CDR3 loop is CASSLGLAG.

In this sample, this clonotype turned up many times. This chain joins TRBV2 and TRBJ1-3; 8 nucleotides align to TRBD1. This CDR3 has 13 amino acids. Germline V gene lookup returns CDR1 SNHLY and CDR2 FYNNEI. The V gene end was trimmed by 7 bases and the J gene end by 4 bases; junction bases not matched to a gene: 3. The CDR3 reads CASNRDRGNTIYF. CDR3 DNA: TGTGCCAGCAACCGGGACAGGGGAAACACCATATATTTT.